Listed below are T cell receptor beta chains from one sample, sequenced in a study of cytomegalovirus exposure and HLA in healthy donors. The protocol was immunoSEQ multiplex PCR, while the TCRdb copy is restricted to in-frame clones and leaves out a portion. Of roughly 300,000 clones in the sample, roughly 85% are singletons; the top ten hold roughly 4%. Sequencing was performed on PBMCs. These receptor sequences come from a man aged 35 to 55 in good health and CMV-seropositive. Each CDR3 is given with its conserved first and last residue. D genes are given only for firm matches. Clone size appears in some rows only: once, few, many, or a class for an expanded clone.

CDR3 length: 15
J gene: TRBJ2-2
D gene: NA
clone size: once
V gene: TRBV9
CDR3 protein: CASSVGTAVAGELFF
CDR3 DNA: TGTGCCAGCAGCGTTGGGACTGCTGTCGCCGGGGAGCTGTTTTTT

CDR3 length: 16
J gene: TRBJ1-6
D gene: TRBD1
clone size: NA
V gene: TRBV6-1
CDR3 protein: CASSDRDRGFSSPLHF
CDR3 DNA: TGTGCCAGCAGTGACCGGGACAGGGGGTTTAGTTCACCCCTCCACTTT

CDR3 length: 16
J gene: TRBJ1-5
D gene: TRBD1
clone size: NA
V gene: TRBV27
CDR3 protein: CASSSIHRGRNQPQHF
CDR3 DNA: TGTGCCAGCAGTTCCATCCACAGGGGGCGGAATCAGCCCCAGCATTTT

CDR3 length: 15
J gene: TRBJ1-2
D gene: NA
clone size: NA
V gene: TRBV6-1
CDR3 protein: CASRSSGYDYYGYTF
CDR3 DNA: TGTGCCAGCAGGAGTTCCGGGTACGACTACTATGGCTACACCTTC

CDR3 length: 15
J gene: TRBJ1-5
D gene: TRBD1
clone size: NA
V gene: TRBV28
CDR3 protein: CASLVQGARNQPQHF
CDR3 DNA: TGTGCCAGTCTAGTACAGGGGGCTCGCAATCAGCCCCAGCATTTT

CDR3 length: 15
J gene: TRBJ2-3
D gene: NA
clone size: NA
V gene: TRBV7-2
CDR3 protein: CASREVGRATDTQYF
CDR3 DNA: TGTGCCAGCCGCGAAGTGGGGCGTGCCACAGATACGCAGTATTTT

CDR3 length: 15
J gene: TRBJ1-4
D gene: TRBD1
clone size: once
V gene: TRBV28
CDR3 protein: CASSLLDRANEKLFF
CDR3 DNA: TGTGCCAGCAGTCTCCTTGACAGGGCTAATGAAAAACTGTTTTTT

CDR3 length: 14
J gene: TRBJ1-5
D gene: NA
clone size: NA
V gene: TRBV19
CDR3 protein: CASSWGLSNQPQHF
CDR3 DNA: TGTGCCAGTAGTTGGGGCCTTAGCAATCAGCCCCAGCATTTT

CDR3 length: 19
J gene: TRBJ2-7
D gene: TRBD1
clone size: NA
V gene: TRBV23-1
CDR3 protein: CASSQIRDRDEERAYEQYF
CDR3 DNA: TGCGCCAGCAGTCAAATCCGGGACAGGGACGAGGAGCGGGCCTACGAGCAGTACTTC

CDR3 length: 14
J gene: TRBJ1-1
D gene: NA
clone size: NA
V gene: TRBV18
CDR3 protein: CASSVRQKNTEAFF
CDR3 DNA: TGTGCCAGCTCAGTTCGACAGAAGAACACTGAAGCTTTCTTT

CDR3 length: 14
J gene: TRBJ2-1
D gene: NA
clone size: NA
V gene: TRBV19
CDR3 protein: CASSSSAENDEQFF
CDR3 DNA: TGTGCCAGTAGTTCTTCAGCGGAAAACGATGAGCAGTTCTTC

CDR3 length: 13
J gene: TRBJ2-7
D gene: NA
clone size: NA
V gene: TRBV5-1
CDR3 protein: CASRPTDSYEQYF
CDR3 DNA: TGCGCCAGCAGGCCGACAGACTCCTACGAGCAGTACTTC

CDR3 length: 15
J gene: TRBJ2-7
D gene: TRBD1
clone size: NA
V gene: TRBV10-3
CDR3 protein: CAISGGQDAPYEQYF
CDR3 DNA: TGTGCCATCAGTGGGGGACAGGACGCGCCGTACGAGCAGTACTTC

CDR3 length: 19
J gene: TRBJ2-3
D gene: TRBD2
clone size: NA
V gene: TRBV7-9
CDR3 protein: CASSFSVGGGPVITDTQYF
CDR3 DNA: TGTGCCAGCAGCTTCTCGGTTGGGGGAGGGCCGGTTATTACAGATACGCAGTATTTT

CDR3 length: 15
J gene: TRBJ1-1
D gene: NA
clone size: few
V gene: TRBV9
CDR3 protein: CASSVGSSLNTEAFF
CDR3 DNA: TGTGCCAGCAGCGTAGGTAGCAGTCTGAACACTGAAGCTTTCTTT

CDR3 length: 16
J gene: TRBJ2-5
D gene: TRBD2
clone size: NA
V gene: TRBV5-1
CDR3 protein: CASRASGSPEQETQYF
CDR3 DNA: TGCGCCAGCAGGGCTAGCGGGAGTCCGGAGCAAGAGACCCAGTACTTC

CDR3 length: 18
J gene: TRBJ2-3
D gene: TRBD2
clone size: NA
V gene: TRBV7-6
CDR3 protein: CASSLGVTSGKGPDTQYF
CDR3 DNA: TGTGCCAGCAGCTTAGGTGTGACTAGCGGAAAGGGCCCAGATACGCAGTATTTT

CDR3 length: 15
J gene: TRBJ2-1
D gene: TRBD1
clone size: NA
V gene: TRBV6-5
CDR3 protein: CASSPDRGSLNEQFF
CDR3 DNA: TGTGCCAGCAGTCCCGACAGGGGATCACTCAATGAGCAGTTCTTC

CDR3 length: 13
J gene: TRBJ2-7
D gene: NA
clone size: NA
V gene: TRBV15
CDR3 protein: CATSRVYQREQYF
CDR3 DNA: TGTGCCACCAGCAGAGTTTACCAGAGGGAGCAGTACTTC

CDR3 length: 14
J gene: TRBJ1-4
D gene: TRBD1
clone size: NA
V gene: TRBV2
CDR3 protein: CASNFRGRGEKLFF
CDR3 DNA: TGTGCCAGCAACTTCAGGGGGAGAGGCGAAAAACTGTTTTTT

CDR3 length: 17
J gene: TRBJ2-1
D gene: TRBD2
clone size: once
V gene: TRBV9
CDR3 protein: CASSVGLAVPPYNEQFF
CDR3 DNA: TGTGCCAGCAGCGTAGGGCTAGCGGTGCCCCCGTACAATGAGCAGTTCTTC

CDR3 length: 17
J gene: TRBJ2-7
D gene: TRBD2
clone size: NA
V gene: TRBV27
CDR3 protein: CASSLSGLAGSSYEQYF
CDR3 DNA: TGTGCCAGCAGTTTATCCGGACTAGCGGGGAGCTCCTACGAGCAGTACTTC

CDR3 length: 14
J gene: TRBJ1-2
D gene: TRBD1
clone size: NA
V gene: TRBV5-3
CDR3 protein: CARSWDRDNYGYTF
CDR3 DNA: TGTGCCAGAAGCTGGGACAGGGACAACTATGGCTACACCTTC

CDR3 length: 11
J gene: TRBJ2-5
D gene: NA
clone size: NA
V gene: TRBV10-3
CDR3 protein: CAISQGETQYF
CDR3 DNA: TGTGCCATCAGCCAGGGCGAGACCCAGTACTTC

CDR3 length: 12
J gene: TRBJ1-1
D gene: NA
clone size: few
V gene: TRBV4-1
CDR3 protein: CASSIGVSEAFF
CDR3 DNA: TGCGCCAGCAGCATCGGGGTGTCTGAAGCTTTCTTT

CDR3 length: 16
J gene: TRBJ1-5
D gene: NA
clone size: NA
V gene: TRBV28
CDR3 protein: CASSLLGRDSFRAQHF
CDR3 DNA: TGTGCCAGCAGTTTATTAGGCAGAGACAGTTTTAGGGCCCAGCATTTT

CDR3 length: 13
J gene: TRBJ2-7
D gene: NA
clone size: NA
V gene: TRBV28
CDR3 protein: CASSFRAGSEQYF
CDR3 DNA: TGTGCCAGCAGTTTCCGGGCCGGGAGCGAGCAGTACTTC

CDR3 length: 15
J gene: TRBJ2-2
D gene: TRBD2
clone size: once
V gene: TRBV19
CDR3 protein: CASSRGGENTGELFF
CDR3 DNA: TGTGCCAGTAGTAGGGGAGGGGAAAACACCGGGGAGCTGTTTTTT

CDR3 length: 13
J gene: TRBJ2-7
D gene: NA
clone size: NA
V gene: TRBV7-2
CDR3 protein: CASSFHRVYEQYF
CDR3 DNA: TGTGCCAGCAGCTTCCACAGGGTCTACGAGCAGTACTTC

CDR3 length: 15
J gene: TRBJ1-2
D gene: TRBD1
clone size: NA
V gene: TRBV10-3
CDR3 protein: CAISESNRGGYGYTF
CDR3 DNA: TGTGCCATCAGTGAGTCAAACAGGGGGGGCTATGGCTACACCTTC

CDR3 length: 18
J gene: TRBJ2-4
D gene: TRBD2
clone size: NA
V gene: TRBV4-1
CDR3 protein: CASSQPGLGGLAKNIQYF
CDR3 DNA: TGCGCCAGCAGCCAACCTGGACTAGGAGGACTAGCCAAAAACATTCAGTACTTC

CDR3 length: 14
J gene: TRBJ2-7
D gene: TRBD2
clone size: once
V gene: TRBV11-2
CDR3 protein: CASRFPGLGREQYF
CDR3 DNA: TGTGCCAGCAGATTTCCGGGACTAGGACGCGAGCAGTACTTC

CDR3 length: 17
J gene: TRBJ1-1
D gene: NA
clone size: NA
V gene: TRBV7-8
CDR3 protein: CASSLAYRGQGNTEAFF
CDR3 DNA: TGTGCCAGCAGCTTAGCGTACCGAGGTCAGGGGAACACTGAAGCTTTCTTT

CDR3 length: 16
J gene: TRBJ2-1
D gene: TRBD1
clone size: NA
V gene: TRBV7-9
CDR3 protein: CASSPDWGQGFNEQFF
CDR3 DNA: TGTGCCAGCAGCCCCGATTGGGGACAGGGCTTCAATGAGCAGTTCTTC

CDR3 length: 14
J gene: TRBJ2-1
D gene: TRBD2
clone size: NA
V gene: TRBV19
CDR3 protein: CASTGTREYNEQFF
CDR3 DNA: TGTGCCAGTACTGGGACTAGGGAATACAATGAGCAGTTCTTC

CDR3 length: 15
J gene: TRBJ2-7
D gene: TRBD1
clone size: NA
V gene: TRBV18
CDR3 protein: CASSAVQGASYEQYF
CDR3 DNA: TGTGCCAGCTCAGCGGTACAGGGGGCTTCCTACGAGCAGTACTTC

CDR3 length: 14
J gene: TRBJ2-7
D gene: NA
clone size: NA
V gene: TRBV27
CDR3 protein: CASSLFPHSLEQYF
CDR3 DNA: TGTGCCAGCAGTTTATTCCCCCACTCCCTCGAGCAGTACTTC

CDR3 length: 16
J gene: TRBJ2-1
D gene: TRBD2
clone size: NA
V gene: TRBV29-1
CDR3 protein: CSVEGFGGRAVNEQFF
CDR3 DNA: TGCAGCGTTGAGGGATTTGGGGGGAGGGCCGTGAATGAGCAGTTCTTC

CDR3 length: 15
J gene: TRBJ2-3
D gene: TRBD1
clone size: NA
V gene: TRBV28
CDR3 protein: CASSSGGVGTDTQYF
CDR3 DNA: TGTGCCAGCAGCTCAGGGGGCGTCGGCACAGATACGCAGTATTTT

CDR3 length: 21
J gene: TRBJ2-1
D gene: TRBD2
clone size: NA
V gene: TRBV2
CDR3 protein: CASSELTFDRDTGLAGNEQFF
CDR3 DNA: TGTGCCAGCAGTGAACTGACTTTTGACCGGGACACGGGACTAGCGGGTAATGAGCAGTTCTTC

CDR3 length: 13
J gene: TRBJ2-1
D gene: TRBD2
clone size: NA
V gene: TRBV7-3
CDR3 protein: CASSSGAGGEQFF
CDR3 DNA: TGTGCCAGCAGCTCCGGGGCGGGAGGTGAGCAGTTCTTC

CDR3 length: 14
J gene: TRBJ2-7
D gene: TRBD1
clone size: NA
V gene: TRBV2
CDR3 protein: CASRTGMGYYEQYF
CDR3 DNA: TGTGCCAGCAGGACAGGGATGGGGTACTACGAGCAGTACTTC

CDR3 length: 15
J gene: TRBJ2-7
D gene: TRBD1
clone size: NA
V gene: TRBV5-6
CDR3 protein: CASSLSRTGGNEQYF
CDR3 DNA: TGTGCCAGCAGCTTGTCCAGGACAGGGGGAAACGAGCAGTACTTC

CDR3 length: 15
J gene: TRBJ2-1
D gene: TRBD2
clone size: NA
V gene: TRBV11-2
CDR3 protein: CASSPLAGFYNEQFF
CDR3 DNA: TGTGCCAGCAGTCCACTAGCGGGGTTCTACAATGAGCAGTTCTTC

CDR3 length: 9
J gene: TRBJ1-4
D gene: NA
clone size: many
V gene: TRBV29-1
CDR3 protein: CSVIEKLFF
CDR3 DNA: TGCAGCGTCATCGAAAAACTGTTTTTT

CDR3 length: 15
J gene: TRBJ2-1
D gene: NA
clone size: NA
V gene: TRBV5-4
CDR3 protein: CASRTGQSSYNEQFF
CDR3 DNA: TGTGCCAGCAGGACCGGACAGAGCTCCTACAATGAGCAGTTCTTC